These 22 T cell receptor beta chains originate from one sample sequenced in a study of T cell clones after liver transplantation (dated by TCRdb to the late 2010s). Library prep was done by the immunoSEQ multiplex PCR assay. Imported from immuneACCESS, the table was reduced by TCRdb to in-frame sequences with V and J called. These copies leave out some clones; in studies compared against another copy, an unresolved V gene accounts for under half, and the cause of the remainder is not known. Counted in this sample were about 58,000 clones; around 70% of them appeared once. 2.8% of the sample is taken by the ten largest. The sequences come from CD4+ T cells from blood, collected at the approximately 15-month timepoint. The receptor source for this set is a human patient who received a liver transplant. After a transplant, some T cells may have been passed on by the graft donor.

The J gene is TRBJ1-2, the V gene TRBV5-4; D might be TRBD1 (6 bases). The length of the CDR3 is 14 residues. V lost 0 bases and J 4 bases, leaving 10 bases between the germline ends. The germline gives CDR1 SGHNT, CDR2 YYREEE (reference sequence). CDR3 protein: CASSLDRDSYGYTF. The CDR3 DNA sequence: TGTGCCAGCAGCTTGGACAGGGATAGCTATGGCTACACCTTC.

There are a few counts of this clone. The chain uses TRBV29-1 and TRBJ2-5; D gene uncertain. The CDR3 runs 12 residues. With 6 bases removed from V and 0 bases from J, the gap between germline ends came to 8 bases. Germline-derived CDR1 and CDR2 are SQVTM and ANQGSEA. Here the CDR3 DNA reads TGCAGCGTGGTCACGTACCAAGAGACCCAGTACTTC. This gives the protein CSVVTYQETQYF.

The V gene is TRBV2, the J gene TRBJ2-7, with TRBD1 matching over 7 bases. CDR3 length: 14 amino acids. V dropped 8 bases and J dropped 0; count of bases not matched to a gene: 7. From germline, CDR1 is SNHLY and CDR2 FYNNEI. CDR3 nucleotides: TGTGCCAGCGGCGACAGGGCGGGCTCCTACGAGCAGTACTTC. Protein sequence: CASGDRAGSYEQYF.

The chain recombines TRBV30 with TRBJ2-1; 7 positions agree with TRBD2. This CDR3 region has 13 residues. Trimming took 3 bases from V and 10 from J; bases not matched to a gene: 9. Germline V gene sequence: CDR1 GTSNPN, CDR2 SVGIG (reference sequence). This chain's CDR3 is CAWSDGGGREQFF. The CDR3 DNA reads as TGTGCCTGGAGCGATGGGGGGGGAAGGGAGCAGTTCTTC.

The table lists this clone with a count of one. A much more abundant neighbour one base away suggests this may be a read error. The gene calls are TRBV28 and TRBJ1-1; no definite D call. Trimming took 6 bases from V and 3 from J, leaving 5 bases between them. The CDR3 spans 11 residues. From germline, CDR1 is MDHEN and CDR2 SYDVKM. In nucleotides, the CDR3 is TGTGCCAGCAGCCCGCACACTGAAGCTTTCTTT. Translated: CASSPHTEAFF.

The genes are TRBV28 and TRBJ2-7, with 9 bases matching TRBD1. V lost 6 bases and J lost 1; bases outside the gene matches: 7. The CDR3 spans 15 residues. CDR1 is MDHEN and CDR2 is SYDVKM in the germline V gene. The CDR3 reads CASRPGGTGSYEQYF. The CDR3 DNA is TGTGCCAGCAGGCCCGGGGGGACAGGGTCCTACGAGCAGTACTTC.

J is TRBJ2-1 and V is TRBV19; 7 positions agree with TRBD2. The CDR3 loop spans 15 amino acids. The germline CDR1 and CDR2 sequences are LNHDA and SQIVND (reference sequence). V was pared by 0 bases and J by 3 bases, with 2 bases of the junction left unmatched. CDR3 in amino acids: CASSIEGGNYNEQFF. The CDR3, as DNA: TGTGCCAGTAGTATAGAGGGAGGGAACTACAATGAGCAGTTCTTC.

The gene calls are TRBV27 and TRBJ2-5; D is unresolved. The CDR3 covers 13 residues. V dropped 3 bases and J dropped 4 bases, with 9 bases sitting between them. Looked up from germline, CDR1 is MNHEY and CDR2 is SMNVEV (reference sequence). The CDR3 protein is CASSFRIGETQYF. Here the CDR3 DNA reads TGTGCCAGCAGTTTTAGGATAGGAGAGACCCAGTACTTC.

The chain couples TRBV27 to TRBJ2-7; 8 bases agree with TRBD2. Germline V CDR1 and CDR2: MNHEY, SMNVEV (reference sequence). V lost 7 bases, J lost 4 bases, and 12 bases stayed unmatched. There are 15 residues in the CDR3. The CDR3: CASKLAAGVWYEQYV. In nucleotides, the CDR3 is TGTGCCAGCAAACTGGCAGCGGGAGTTTGGTACGAGCAGTACGTC.

V and J are TRBV6-5 and TRBJ2-1, with D possibly matching TRBD1 (6 bases). The V end was cut by 6 bases, the J end by 6 bases, with 15 bases between. This CDR3 is 14 amino acids long. CDR1 MNHEY and CDR2 SVGAGI come from the germline V gene. The CDR3 DNA reads as TGTGCCAGCAGGACAGTACAGGGCAGCAATGAGCAGTTCTTC. As protein: CASRTVQGSNEQFF.

The chain joins TRBV30 to TRBJ1-2; D is unclear. The CDR3 loop spans 14 amino acids. The germline V gene encodes CDR1 GTSNPN and CDR2 SVGIG (reference sequence). V was pared by 0 bases and J by 8 bases, with 16 bases between. CDR3 loop: CAWSVRSWGNGYTF. CDR3 nucleotides: TGTGCCTGGAGTGTTCGGTCCTGGGGAAACGGCTACACCTTC.

This clone was seen more than once but under ten times. The chain has TRBV20-1 and TRBJ1-2; D might be TRBD1 (5 bases). The germline V and J ends were trimmed by 4 bases and 8 bases, with 11 bases remaining between them. Germline-derived CDR1 and CDR2 are DFQATT and SNEGSKA (reference sequence). There are 11 residues in the CDR3. The CDR3, as DNA: TGCAGTGCTATAGGGGTGGGAGGCTACACCTTC. This gives the protein CSAIGVGGYTF.

The chain carries TRBV28 and TRBJ2-5; possibly TRBD1 for D (6 bases). The CDR3 spans 14 residues. Looked up from germline, CDR1 is MDHEN and CDR2 is SYDVKM. Trimming took 7 bases from V and 2 from J, leaving 14 bases between them. CDR3 protein: CASTAGVNQETQYF. The CDR3 nucleotides read TGTGCCAGCACAGCAGGGGTAAATCAAGAGACCCAGTACTTC.

Only one count was recorded for this clone. This chain connects TRBV5-1 to TRBJ2-3; D is perhaps TRBD1 or TRBD2 (5 bases each). This CDR3 is built from 15 residues. Germline V lookup: CDR1 SGHRS, CDR2 YFSETQ. V lost 3 bases and J 1 base, leaving 12 bases between the germline ends. CDR3 region: CASSSRGDGTDTQYF. The CDR3 coding sequence is TGCGCCAGCAGCTCAAGGGGAGACGGCACAGATACGCAGTATTTT.

CDR3 amino acids: CASSVAPDNEQFF. DNA of the CDR3: TGTGCCAGCAGCGTAGCACCTGACAATGAGCAGTTCTTC. The chain employs TRBV9 and TRBJ2-1; unclear D gene. This CDR3 contains 13 residues. Trimming pared 0 bases from V and 5 bases from J, leaving 6 bases between. Germline values: CDR1 SGDLS, CDR2 YYNGEE.

This clone was detected only once. The rearrangement uses TRBV30 and TRBJ1-6; 7 bases match TRBD1. CDR3 length equals 14 residues. The ends lost 0 bases at V and 11 bases at J; junction bases unmatched: 7. Germline values: CDR1 GTSNPN, CDR2 SVGIG (reference sequence). The CDR3 region is CAWSVKTGTAPLHF. The CDR3 coding sequence is TGTGCCTGGAGTGTTAAGACAGGGACGGCACCCCTCCACTTT.

This clone occurred a few times. The chain recombines TRBV14 with TRBJ2-5; D not resolved. The germline V gene has CDR1 SGHDN and CDR2 FVKESK. Trimming shortened V by 0 bases and J by 0 bases, and 5 bases separated the two germline ends. The CDR3 length is 14 residues. The CDR3 spells CASSQDRNQETQYF. DNA of the CDR3: TGTGCCAGCAGCCAAGACAGAAACCAAGAGACCCAGTACTTC.

This clone has a single count. V gene TRBV30 combines with J gene TRBJ1-2, with D tentatively TRBD1 (5 bases). The CDR3 length is 14 residues. In germline, CDR1 is GTSNPN, CDR2 SVGIG (reference sequence). Trimming took 2 bases from V and 0 from J, leaving 10 bases between them. This chain's CDR3 is CAWSHQGSNYGYTF. CDR3 nucleotide sequence: TGTGCCTGGAGTCATCAGGGTTCTAACTATGGCTACACCTTC.

This clone was observed a handful of times. The chain carries TRBV7-8 and TRBJ1-5; TRBD1 might be the D (5 bases). Germline V gives CDR1 SGHVS, CDR2 FQNEAQ. The CDR3 spans 16 residues. V was cut by 6 bases and J by 2 bases, with 17 bases left in between. The CDR3 region has the DNA TGTGCCAGCAGTCTAGGAATTATAGGGGGCAATCAGCCCCAGCATTTT. It codes for CASSLGIIGGNQPQHF.

The chain combines TRBV11-3 with TRBJ2-5; D unresolved. Trimming took off 2 bases at V and 5 bases at J, with 9 bases between the two ends. CDR3 length: 13 amino acids. Looked up from germline, CDR1 is SGHNT and CDR2 is YENEEA. CDR3 region: CASSLWSRETQYF. The CDR3 DNA is TGTGCCAGCAGCTTATGGTCCCGGGAGACCCAGTACTTC.

The chain couples TRBV5-1 to TRBJ2-5; D is ambiguous. CDR1 SGHRS and CDR2 YFSETQ come from the germline V gene. This CDR3 comprises 13 residues. Trimming took 0 bases from V and 2 from J, leaving 5 bases between them. The CDR3 is CASSLVPQETQYF. CDR3 in DNA: TGCGCCAGCAGCTTGGTCCCACAAGAGACCCAGTACTTC.

The chain combines TRBV28 with TRBJ1-4; D gene uncertain. This CDR3 comprises 14 residues. The V and J ends lost 6 bases and 7 bases respectively, with 15 bases between them. Per germline, CDR1 MDHEN and CDR2 SYDVKM. The CDR3 loop reads CASSLPVSGEKLFF. CDR3 DNA sequence: TGTGCCAGCAGCCTACCGGTTTCTGGTGAAAAACTGTTTTTT.